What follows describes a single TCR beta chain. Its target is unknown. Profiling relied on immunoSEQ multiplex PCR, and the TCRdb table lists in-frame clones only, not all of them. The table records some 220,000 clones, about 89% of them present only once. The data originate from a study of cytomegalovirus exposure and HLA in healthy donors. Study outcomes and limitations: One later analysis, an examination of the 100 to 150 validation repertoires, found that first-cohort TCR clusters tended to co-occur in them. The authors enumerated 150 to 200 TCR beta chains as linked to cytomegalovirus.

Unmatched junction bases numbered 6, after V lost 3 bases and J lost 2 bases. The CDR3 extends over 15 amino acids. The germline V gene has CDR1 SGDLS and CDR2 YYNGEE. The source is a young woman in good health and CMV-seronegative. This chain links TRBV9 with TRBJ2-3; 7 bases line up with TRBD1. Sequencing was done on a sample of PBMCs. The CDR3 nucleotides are TGTGCCAGCAGCGGACCGGGACAGCTCACAGATACGCAGTATTTT. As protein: CASSGPGQLTDTQYF. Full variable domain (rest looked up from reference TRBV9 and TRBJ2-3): DSGVTQTPKHLITATGQRVTLRCSPRSGDLSVYWYQQSLDQGLQFLIQYYNGEERAKGNILERFSAQQFPDLHSELNLSSLELGDSALYFCASSGPGQLTDTQYFGPGTRLTVL.